Following are 14 T cell receptor beta chains from one sample sequenced in a study of blood T cell repertoires in COVID-19. The repertoire was sequenced with immunoSEQ multiplex PCR; TCRdb's copy has only in-frame clones and lacks some. This sample has 180,000 or so clones, with 80% to 90% found just once. Material: PBMCs or T cells enriched from blood (not recorded which). Source of these receptors: a woman aged 40 to 49 with acute COVID-19.

The gene calls are TRBV19 and TRBJ2-2; tentatively, D is TRBD1 (6 bases). The germline V gene encodes CDR1 LNHDA and CDR2 SQIVND (reference sequence). This CDR3 comprises 15 residues. The V and J ends lost 3 bases and 1 base respectively, with 9 bases between them. CDR3 DNA: TGTGCCAGTAGTATCCAGGGGTGGAACACCGGGGAGCTGTTTTTT. This codes for CASSIQGWNTGELFF.

This clone was observed a single time. V usage is TRBV6-6 and J usage is TRBJ2-7; no clear D gene. Germline CDR1 and CDR2: MNHNY and SVGAGI (reference sequence). Trimming cost V 0 bases and J 13 bases, with 16 bases left between them. The CDR3 totals 13 residues. This chain's CDR3 is CASSYSRSDWSYF. The CDR3 nucleotides read TGTGCCAGCAGTTACTCCCGAAGTGACTGGTCCTACTTC.

The V call is TRBV18, the J call TRBJ2-7, with 8 bases fitting TRBD1. V lost 3 bases and J lost 0; bases outside the gene matches: 7. The CDR3 has 16 residues. From germline, CDR1 is KGHSH and CDR2 LQKENI. The chain's CDR3 is CASSPLFGTGSYEQYF. CDR3 coding DNA: TGTGCCAGCTCACCTCTTTTCGGGACAGGCTCCTACGAGCAGTACTTC.

This chain uses TRBV9 with TRBJ1-6, with D possibly TRBD1 on 6 matching bases. This CDR3 region has 20 residues. Germline V lookup: CDR1 SGDLS, CDR2 YYNGEE. Trimming took off 4 bases at V and 0 bases at J, with 23 bases between the two ends. CDR3 region: CASSHTQGQSLDSYNSPLHF. The CDR3 DNA is TGTGCCAGCAGCCATACCCAGGGACAATCCCTCGACTCCTATAATTCACCCCTCCACTTT.

Only one count was recorded for this clone. This rearrangement joins TRBV14 to TRBJ1-3, with a tentative D call TRBD1 (6 bases). Trimming stripped 4 bases from V and 0 bases from J, with 10 bases between. Germline loops: CDR1 SGHDN, CDR2 FVKESK. There are 15 residues in the CDR3. The CDR3: CASSRDISSGNTIYF. In DNA, the CDR3 is TGTGCCAGCAGCCGGGACATTAGCTCTGGAAACACCATATATTTT.

The chain links TRBV7-2 to TRBJ2-3; TRBD2 matches 12 bases. V trimming: 1 base; J trimming: 6 bases; junction bases outside the gene matches: 8. CDR1 is SGHTA, CDR2 FQGNSA, per germline. The CDR3 runs to 17 residues. In DNA, the CDR3 is TGTGCCAGCAGCTTAGTACTAGCGGGGGGTCCCGGGGATACGCAGTATTTT. Its translation: CASSLVLAGGPGDTQYF.

The chain couples TRBV18 to TRBJ1-2, with D possibly matching TRBD1 (6 bases). The CDR3 totals 15 residues. The V end was cut by 0 bases, the J end by 3 bases, with 11 bases between. Germline lookup yields CDR1 KGHSH and CDR2 LQKENI. This CDR3 is CASSPPGAGDYGYTF. The CDR3 DNA follows: TGTGCCAGCTCACCACCAGGGGCAGGGGACTATGGCTACACCTTC.

This clone was picked up one time. This chain uses TRBV29-1 with TRBJ1-4; 7 bases fit TRBD1. The CDR3 extends over 13 amino acids. The V gene's germline CDR1 is SQVTM and CDR2 ANQGSEA. The V segment lost 5 bases and the J segment 5 bases; nucleotides outside the gene matches: 5. The CDR3 spells CSVTTGSNEKLFF. The DNA of the CDR3 is TGCAGCGTTACGACAGGGTCGAATGAAAAACTGTTTTTT. Combining the CDR3 with reference TRBV29-1 and TRBJ1-4 gives the whole variable domain SAVISQKPSRDICQRGTSLTIQCQVDSQVTMMFWYRQQPGQSLTLIATANQGSEATYESGFVIDKFPISRPNLTFSTLTVSNMSPEDSSIYLCSVTTGSNEKLFFGSGTQLSVL.

V usage is TRBV2 and J usage is TRBJ1-6; perhaps TRBD1 as D (6 bases). There are 12 residues in the CDR3. V was cut by 8 bases and J by 18 bases, with 20 bases left in between. Germline values: CDR1 SNHLY, CDR2 FYNNEI. CDR3: CASSVQGSLPHF. The CDR3 DNA follows: TGTGCCAGCTCCGTCCAGGGGTCGCTCCCCCACTTT.

The chain is built from TRBV11-2 and TRBJ2-5; 7 bases align to TRBD2. This CDR3 has 14 residues. Germline CDR1 and CDR2: SGHAT and FQNNGV. Trimming took 5 bases from V and 5 from J; bases not matched to a gene: 8. CDR3 amino acids: CASSLSGARETQYF. In DNA, the CDR3 is TGTGCCAGCAGCCTGAGCGGGGCCAGGGAGACCCAGTACTTC.

The rearrangement joins TRBV10-2 to TRBJ1-5; 7 bases align to TRBD1. Trimming removed 1 base from V and 8 bases from J; junction bases left unmatched: 8. The CDR3 totals 15 residues. Germline CDR1 reads WSHSY; CDR2 reads SAAADI. The CDR3 region has the DNA TGCGCCAGCAGTGAGTATACCCAGGGGGGCGAGCCCCAGCATTTT. It translates to CASSEYTQGGEPQHF.

The rearrangement links TRBV5-1 to TRBJ1-3; D might be TRBD1 (6 bases). This CDR3 is built from 15 residues. The V and J ends lost 4 bases and 0 bases respectively, with 11 bases between them. The germline V gene encodes CDR1 SGHRS and CDR2 YFSETQ. CDR3 sequence: CASSTGTPSGNTIYF. The DNA of the CDR3 is TGCGCCAGCAGCACGGGGACACCCTCTGGAAACACCATATATTTT.

The chain couples TRBV4-2 to TRBJ2-3; no firm D call. The CDR3 totals 17 residues. Trimming shortened V by 0 bases and J by 1 base, and 14 bases separated the two germline ends. Germline values: CDR1 LGHNA, CDR2 YNFKEQ. The CDR3 region is CASSQDTKTVGTDTQYF. The CDR3 DNA reads TGTGCCAGCAGCCAAGATACTAAGACGGTGGGCACAGATACGCAGTATTTT.

The gene calls are TRBV7-7 and TRBJ2-5; TRBD2 agrees at 7 bases. V was pared by 1 base and J by 5 bases, with 16 bases of the junction left unmatched. The germline gives CDR1 SSHAT, CDR2 FNYEAQ (reference sequence). The CDR3 contains 18 residues. As DNA, the CDR3 is TGTGCCAGCAGCTTAGAATCTTCAGCGGGGCTCCCCGGGGAGACCCAGTACTTC. Amino acids: CASSLESSAGLPGETQYF.